This TCR beta chain was obtained from a study of CD4 T cells in relation to SARS-CoV-2 and coronaviruses. Unexposed donor CD4+ T cells date from about 2011-2018, before the COVID-19 pandemic. The cells were cultured for approximately 10 days before CD4+ T cells were isolated. As cell numbers allowed, unexposed-donor CD4+ T cells faced SARS-CoV-2 S/N and four cold-coronavirus spikes. In regard to this clone: The antigen is unknown.

TCRdb's copy holds only in-frame clones and misses some; the assay was immunoSEQ multiplex PCR. The data hold around 21,000 clones, with about three fifths observed a single time. Findings of the study overall: Each donor contributed either pre-pandemic or post-infection samples, not both.

In germline, CDR1 is SGHVS, CDR2 FQNEAQ. Trimming removed 7 bases from V and 1 base from J, with 10 bases in between. The CDR3 has 13 residues. The sequenced sample was CD4+ T cells from PBMCs, cultured in vitro. The chain combines TRBV7-8 with TRBJ2-5; no definite D call. The TCR originated in a human donor in good health. CDR3 in amino acids: CASTLFSQETQYF. The CDR3 region has the DNA TGTGCCAGCACCTTGTTCTCCCAAGAGACCCAGTACTTC.